Listed here are 7 T cell receptor beta chains from one sample, sequenced in a study of CD8+CD57+ T cells in acquired aplastic anemia. TCR beta VDJ and CDR3 profiling used genomic DNA as template. TCRdb redid the calling of the reads with MiXCR, one entry per CDR3 protein. The sample yields about 71,000 distinct CDR3 sequences, approximately 54% seen once. Sequencing was performed on sorted CD4+, CD8+, or CD8+CD57+ T cells (not recorded which) from PBMCs. The receptors were sampled from a human donor in good health, serving as a control.

The J gene is TRBJ2-2, the V gene TRBV2; 8 bases map to TRBD1. Germline CDR1 and CDR2: SNHLY and FYNNEI. V lost 3 bases to trimming and J lost 7 bases; unmatched junction nucleotides: 7. This CDR3 has 15 amino acids. Here the CDR3 reads CASSDWTGQVGELFF. The CDR3 DNA is TGTGCCAGCAGTGATTGGACAGGGCAGGTCGGGGAGCTGTTTTTT.

This clonotype is medium-sized. The chain is built from TRBV9 and TRBJ1-6; perhaps TRBD1 as D (6 bases). V was clipped by 0 bases and J by 10 bases, with 8 bases between them. CDR1 and CDR2 from the germline V gene are SGDLS and YYNGEE. The CDR3 is 13 amino acids. The chain's CDR3 is CASSVGQGSPLHF. The CDR3 DNA reads as TGTGCCAGCAGCGTAGGCCAGGGGTCACCCCTCCACTTT.

V gene TRBV12-3 or TRBV12-4 combines with J gene TRBJ1-6; D gene ambiguous. V lost 10 bases and J lost 10, with 20 bases in between. CDR3 length: 14 residues. In DNA, the CDR3 is TGTGCCACCAGCAGAGACCCGGACCGCTCACCCCTCCACTTT. It yields the protein CATSRDPDRSPLHF.

The gene calls are TRBV2 and TRBJ1-2, with no clear D. Germline-derived CDR1 and CDR2 are SNHLY and FYNNEI. V lost 7 bases, J lost 8 bases, and 8 bases lay in between. The CDR3 sequence is 10 residues long. CDR3 region: CASKGEGYTF. The CDR3 DNA is TGTGCCAGCAAGGGTGAGGGCTACACCTTC.

This clonotype was counted many times. The chain couples TRBV3-1 to TRBJ1-6, with 7 nucleotides matching TRBD1. Unmatched junction bases numbered 3, after V lost 3 bases and J lost 4 bases. The CDR3 extends over 15 amino acids. Per germline, CDR1 LGHDT and CDR2 YNNKEL (reference sequence). DNA of the CDR3: TGTGCCAGCAGCCACAGACAGGGTTATAATTCACCCCTCCACTTT. Its translation: CASSHRQGYNSPLHF. Full variable domain (remainder filled in from reference TRBV3-1 and TRBJ1-6): DTAVSQTPKYLVTQMGNDKSIKCEQNLGHDTMYWYKQDSKKFLKIMFSYNNKELIINETVPNRFSPKSPDKAHLNLHINSLELGDSAVYFCASSHRQGYNSPLHFGNGTRLTVT.

The genes are TRBV14 and TRBJ1-1; D uncertain. The CDR3 extends over 15 amino acids. Trimming left V 3 bases short and J 5 bases short, with 16 bases between. The V gene's germline CDR1 is SGHDN and CDR2 FVKESK. CDR3 DNA: TGTGCCAGCAGCCAGCAGGCCCTTACGGTAACTGAAGCTTTCTTT. Its translation is CASSQQALTVTEAFF.

J is TRBJ1-6 and V is TRBV5-4; TRBD1 matches 8 bases. Germline CDR1 and CDR2: SGHNT and YYREEE (reference sequence). The length of the CDR3 is 17 residues. After removal of 0 bases from V and 9 bases from J, the junction contained 11 bases not matched to a gene. The DNA of the CDR3 is TGTGCCAGCAGCTTGGCCACGGACAGGGCTTTCGGTTCACCCCTCCACTTT. Residues: CASSLATDRAFGSPLHF.